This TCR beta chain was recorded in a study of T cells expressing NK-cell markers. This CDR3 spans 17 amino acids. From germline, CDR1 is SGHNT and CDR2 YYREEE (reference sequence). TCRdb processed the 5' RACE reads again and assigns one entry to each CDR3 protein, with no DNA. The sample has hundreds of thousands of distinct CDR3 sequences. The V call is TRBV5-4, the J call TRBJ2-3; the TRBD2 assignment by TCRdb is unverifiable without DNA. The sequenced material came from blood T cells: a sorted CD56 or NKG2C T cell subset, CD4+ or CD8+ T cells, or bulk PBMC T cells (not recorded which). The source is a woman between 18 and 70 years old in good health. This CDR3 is CASSPHDTAGGLDTQYF.